Shown below are 27 T cell receptor beta chains from a single sample sequenced in a study of shared clonotypes between healthy human individuals. Profiling relied on immunoSEQ multiplex PCR, and the TCRdb table lists in-frame clones only, not all of them. This table holds under 2.5 million clones, 85% to 95% found once. Sequencing input: naive CD4+ T cells from PBMCs. Described subset: CD45RA+ positively selected. The receptors originated from a man younger than 35 in good health. Some clones in this sample may be carry-over from other donors' samples.

The V call is TRBV25-1, the J call TRBJ1-1; 8 nucleotides align to TRBD1. This CDR3 region has 16 residues. Germline V gene lookup returns CDR1 MGHDK and CDR2 SYGVNS. Trimming took 6 bases from V and 0 from J; bases not matched to a gene: 9. The CDR3 bases are TGTGCCAGCAGCCTCAGGGACAGGTCCATGAACACTGAAGCTTTCTTT. It is translated as CASSLRDRSMNTEAFF.

This clone has just one count. The chain carries TRBV6-5 and TRBJ1-2, with D unclear. Germline V gives CDR1 MNHEY, CDR2 SVGAGI. Trimming removed 0 bases from V and 4 bases from J, with 15 bases in between. The CDR3 spans 16 residues. This CDR3 reads CASSYSFSGNGYGYTF. The CDR3 bases are TGTGCCAGCAGTTACTCGTTCAGCGGAAATGGCTATGGCTACACCTTC.

The chain recombines TRBV7-2 with TRBJ2-1, with D perhaps assigned TRBD1 or TRBD2 (6 bases each). This CDR3 comprises 17 residues. Trimming took off 4 bases at V and 2 bases at J, with 18 bases between the two ends. Germline V gene sequence: CDR1 SGHTA, CDR2 FQGNSA. The CDR3 protein is CASSWPVGGLAYNEQFF. Written as DNA, the CDR3 is TGTGCCAGCAGCTGGCCGGTTGGGGGGCTAGCCTACAATGAGCAGTTCTTC.

The rearrangement links TRBV5-1 to TRBJ1-1; no definite D call. The CDR3 covers 14 residues. V lost 3 bases, J lost 5 bases, and 14 bases lay in between. The germline gives CDR1 SGHRS, CDR2 YFSETQ. The CDR3 here is CASSSRSQWTEAFF. The CDR3 nucleotides read TGCGCCAGCAGCTCCAGGTCCCAGTGGACTGAAGCTTTCTTT. The full variable domain, in which reference TRBV5-1 and TRBJ1-1 provide the parts outside the CDR3, is KAGVTQTPRYLIKTRGQQVTLSCSPISGHRSVSWYQQTPGQGLQFLFEYFSETQRNKGNFPGRFSGRQFSNSRSEMNVSTLELGDSALYLCASSSRSQWTEAFFGQGTRLTVV.

This chain joins TRBV6-6 and TRBJ2-3; D is ambiguous. Germline V gene data show CDR1 as MNHNY and CDR2 as SVGAGI (reference sequence). The V gene lost 2 bases and the J gene lost 0 bases, with 12 bases spanning the gap. The CDR3 is 16 residues long. The CDR3 spells CASSYGVQASTDTQYF. The DNA for the CDR3 is TGTGCCAGCAGTTACGGTGTACAAGCTAGCACAGATACGCAGTATTTT.

The chain is built from TRBV10-2 and TRBJ2-6; D is unclear. Germline V gene data show CDR1 as WSHSY and CDR2 as SAAADI. Trimming took 5 bases from V and 0 from J, leaving 14 bases between them. The CDR3 length is 17 residues. The DNA of the CDR3 is TGCGCCAGCAGTAACTCGCAAGTAGGCTCTGGGGCCAACGTCCTGACTTTC. It specifies CASSNSQVGSGANVLTF.

The chain employs TRBV28 and TRBJ2-7; tentatively, D is TRBD2 (5 bases). V gave up 9 bases and J gave up 6 bases, with 18 bases separating them. The CDR3 contains 13 residues. From germline, CDR1 is MDHEN and CDR2 SYDVKM. This CDR3 is CASFSYGGGEQYF. The CDR3 DNA sequence: TGTGCCAGTTTTTCTTACGGAGGAGGCGAGCAGTACTTC.

This chain joins TRBV23-1 and TRBJ2-7, with 7 bases fitting TRBD1. TRBV23-1 belongs to the ORF category, with a function that is uncertain. This CDR3 region has 17 residues. Unmatched junction bases numbered 11, after V lost 3 bases and J lost 0 bases. Here the CDR3 DNA reads TGCGCCAGCAGTCAGGGCCCCGGGACAGAGAGCTCCTACGAGCAGTACTTC. Residues: CASSQGPGTESSYEQYF.

This clone occurred once. The rearrangement links TRBV6-5 to TRBJ1-3; perhaps TRBD1 as D (5 bases). The germline V and J ends were trimmed by 6 bases and 0 bases, with 9 bases remaining between them. The CDR3 covers 14 residues. Germline CDR1 and CDR2: MNHEY and SVGAGI. Here the CDR3 reads CASRPRDSGNTIYF. The DNA for the CDR3 is TGTGCCAGCAGACCCAGGGACTCTGGAAACACCATATATTTT.

V gene TRBV28 combines with J gene TRBJ1-4; the D is unclear. Trimming took off 1 base at V and 0 bases at J, with 9 bases between the two ends. The V gene's germline CDR1 is MDHEN and CDR2 SYDVKM. The CDR3 runs 16 residues. CDR3 protein: CASSLSAGATNEKLFF. As DNA, the CDR3 is TGTGCCAGCAGTTTATCTGCGGGCGCAACTAATGAAAAACTGTTTTTT.

The chain has TRBV6-4 and TRBJ2-1; 7 bases align to TRBD2. With 6 bases clipped from V and 2 bases from J, the junction kept 7 bases outside the gene matches. There are 15 residues in the CDR3. Germline CDR1 and CDR2: MRHNA and SNTAGT. CDR3 sequence (DNA): TGTGCCAGCAGCCTTTCCAGCGGGGCCTACAATGAGCAGTTCTTC. Translating gives CASSLSSGAYNEQFF.

The chain links TRBV28 to TRBJ1-4, with a possible D match to TRBD1 (5 bases). Trimming took 6 bases from V and 0 from J, leaving 20 bases between them. The CDR3 loop spans 18 amino acids. The germline V gene has CDR1 MDHEN and CDR2 SYDVKM. CDR3 amino acids: CASSWRQGWYATNEKLFF. The CDR3 nucleotides are TGTGCCAGCAGCTGGAGGCAGGGATGGTATGCAACTAATGAAAAACTGTTTTTT.

This clone has only one observation. The rearrangement links TRBV7-3 to TRBJ2-2; no clear D gene. Germline values: CDR1 SGHTA, CDR2 FQGTGA. V was shortened by 6 bases and J by 5 bases, with 7 bases between the two germline ends. The CDR3 consists of 12 residues. The CDR3: CASSGVTGELFF. CDR3 nucleotide sequence: TGTGCCAGCAGTGGGGTTACCGGGGAGCTGTTTTTT.

The V and J genes are TRBV30 and TRBJ2-1; 14 bases are a match to TRBD2. The germline gives CDR1 GTSNPN, CDR2 SVGIG (reference sequence). V was clipped by 7 bases and J by 7 bases; unmatched bases: 6. This CDR3 is built from 14 residues. CDR3: CASTGTSGRNEQFF. The CDR3 nucleotides read TGTGCCTCCACCGGGACTAGCGGGAGAAATGAGCAGTTCTTC.

The chain combines TRBV2 with TRBJ2-7, with 8 bases matching TRBD2. Germline CDR1 reads SNHLY; CDR2 reads FYNNEI. V was clipped by 7 bases and J by 6 bases; unmatched bases: 11. CDR3 length equals 14 residues. The CDR3 bases are TGTGCCAGCACTATACGGGGGGGCGCGTCCGAGCAGTACTTC. Translation: CASTIRGGASEQYF.

This sequence joins TRBV28 and TRBJ1-4; TRBD1 is a possible D gene (5 bases). Germline V gene data show CDR1 as MDHEN and CDR2 as SYDVKM. This CDR3 spans 14 amino acids. V lost 4 bases to trimming and J lost 0 bases, with 6 bases between them. The CDR3 loop is CASSWGTTNEKLFF. The CDR3 DNA sequence: TGTGCCAGCAGTTGGGGGACAACTAATGAAAAACTGTTTTTT.

The chain employs TRBV7-2 and TRBJ2-5, with D unclear. The germline CDR1 and CDR2 sequences are SGHTA and FQGNSA. The CDR3 extends over 16 amino acids. The V and J ends lost 0 bases and 1 base respectively, with 12 bases between them. This CDR3 reads CASSLALGEVQETQYF. As DNA, the CDR3 is TGTGCCAGCAGCTTAGCCCTCGGAGAGGTCCAAGAGACCCAGTACTTC.

Of note for this clone: The sample holds other DNA sequences that translate to the same CDR3. The V gene is TRBV28, the J gene TRBJ1-3, with 7 bases identical to TRBD1. J gave up 0 bases and V 5 bases, and 7 bases lay outside the gene matches. CDR3 length equals 16 residues. Germline lookup yields CDR1 MDHEN and CDR2 SYDVKM. The CDR3 DNA follows: TGTGCCAGCAGTCCGTGGACAGGTGGCTCTGGAAACACCATATATTTT. Amino acids: CASSPWTGGSGNTIYF.

V and J are TRBV27 and TRBJ2-7; 7 positions agree with TRBD1. The CDR3 totals 16 residues. Unmatched junction bases numbered 11, after V lost 5 bases and J lost 1 base. Per germline, CDR1 MNHEY and CDR2 SMNVEV (reference sequence). The CDR3 region is CASSLAGGKWSYEQYF. The CDR3 DNA follows: TGTGCCAGCAGTCTGGCAGGGGGAAAATGGTCCTACGAGCAGTACTTC.

The chain carries TRBV5-6 and TRBJ1-2; unclear D gene. V was shortened by 3 bases and J by 5 bases, with 8 bases between the two germline ends. Germline V gives CDR1 SGHDT, CDR2 YYEEEE. The CDR3 covers 12 residues. The CDR3 spells CASSSAGYGYTF. The CDR3 DNA is TGTGCCAGCAGCTCCGCCGGATATGGCTACACCTTC.

A single count supports this clone. This chain joins TRBV5-4 and TRBJ2-2; 7 bases map to TRBD2. V shed 0 bases, J shed 1 base, and the junction held 6 bases outside the gene matches. The CDR3 contains 17 residues. Germline assignment: CDR1 SGHNT and CDR2 YYREEE (reference sequence). DNA of the CDR3: TGTGCCAGCAGCTTGGATCCAGCGGGAATGAACACCGGGGAGCTGTTTTTT. Its translation: CASSLDPAGMNTGELFF.

This chain connects TRBV4-3 to TRBJ2-3; 13 bases fit TRBD2. V lost 2 bases, J lost 6 bases, and 5 bases stayed unmatched. This CDR3 contains 16 residues. Germline loops: CDR1 LGHNA, CDR2 YSLEER. The CDR3 nucleotides read TGCGCCAGCAGCCAACTACTAGCGGGAGGGCGGGATACGCAGTATTTT. It translates to CASSQLLAGGRDTQYF.

The chain uses TRBV5-8 and TRBJ1-2; no firm D call. The CDR3 is 14 amino acids. V was shortened by 0 bases and J by 4 bases, with 10 bases between the two germline ends. CDR1 is SGHTS, CDR2 YDEGEE, per germline. CDR3 nucleotides: TGTGCCAGCAGCTTGGTCGCGGAGATCTATGGCTACACCTTC. Translated: CASSLVAEIYGYTF.

The rearrangement joins TRBV7-9 to TRBJ2-5, with D possibly being TRBD2 (5 bases). V lost 2 bases to trimming and J lost 1 base, with 11 bases between them. The CDR3 sequence is 15 residues long. The germline gives CDR1 SEHNR, CDR2 FQNEAQ (reference sequence). The CDR3 region is CASSLISGPQETQYF. For the CDR3, the DNA is TGTGCCAGCAGCTTAATCAGCGGACCCCAAGAGACCCAGTACTTC. The full variable domain, completed using reference TRBV7-9 and TRBJ2-5, is DTGVSQNPRHKITKRGQNVTFRCDPISEHNRLYWYRQTLGQGPEFLTYFQNEAQLEKSRLLSDRFSAERPKGSFSTLEIQRTEQGDSAMYLCASSLISGPQETQYFGPGTRLLVL.

This chain connects TRBV5-1 to TRBJ2-1; a weak D match, TRBD2 (5 bases). With 4 bases removed from V and 5 bases from J, the gap between germline ends came to 13 bases. The CDR3 loop spans 14 amino acids. The germline V gene has CDR1 SGHRS and CDR2 YFSETQ. CDR3 sequence reads: CASSPITSDNEQFF. The CDR3 DNA reads TGCGCCAGCAGCCCGATTACTAGTGACAATGAGCAGTTCTTC.

The chain joins TRBV7-9 to TRBJ2-2; no clear D. The CDR3 length is 12 residues. Germline CDR1 is SEHNR and CDR2 is FQNEAQ (reference sequence). The V and J ends lost 4 bases and 3 bases respectively, with 3 bases between them. The CDR3 coding sequence is TGTGCCAGCAGCTGGGACACCGGGGAGCTGTTTTTT. The encoded protein is CASSWDTGELFF.

J is TRBJ2-7 and V is TRBV6-5; 7 bases fit TRBD1. Germline V gives CDR1 MNHEY, CDR2 SVGAGI. V lost 5 bases, J lost 2 bases, and 6 bases stayed unmatched. There are 14 residues in the CDR3. The CDR3 DNA is TGTGCCAGCAGTCCCTGGGGACAGACCTACGAGCAGTACTTC. Translated: CASSPWGQTYEQYF.